The entry below describes one T cell receptor (beta chain). The antigen is unknown. Measured with immunoSEQ multiplex PCR; TCRdb has only the in-frame clones, and not every one. Of 2 million or so clones listed, over 85% were seen once; the top ten hold around 1.1%. The data were taken from a study of shared clonotypes between healthy human individuals. Broader study findings: Sharing of clonotypes among donors was expected to vary with sequencing depth.

The germline CDR1 and CDR2 sequences are MDHEN and SYDVKM. With 3 bases removed from V and 2 bases from J, the gap between germline ends came to 8 bases. This CDR3 region has 13 residues. Naive CD8 cells lacked CD45RO, underwent positive selection for CCR7 and left out terminally differentiated effector memory CD45RA+ cells. Sequenced: naive CD8+ T cells sorted from blood. The receptor comes from a man aged 18-30 years in good health. The genes are TRBV28 and TRBJ2-7, with D perhaps given as TRBD1 or TRBD2 (5 bases each). The CDR3 loop is CASSLGEPYEQYF. The CDR3 DNA is TGTGCCAGCAGTTTGGGGGAGCCCTACGAGCAGTACTTC. Complete variable domain (other parts from reference TRBV28 and TRBJ2-7): DVKVTQSSRYLVKRTGEKVFLECVQDMDHENMFWYRQDPGLGLRLIYFSYDVKMKEKGDIPEGYSVSREKKERFSLILESASTNQTSMYLCASSLGEPYEQYFGPGTRLTVT.